One sample yielded the 2 T cell receptor beta chains listed below, sequenced in a study of regulatory T cells in long-lasting Graves disease. The sample's time point: newly diagnosed GD, antithyroid drugs for less than 3 months. The TCR library used RNA extracted from PBMCs. For TCR beta, libraries came from iRepertoire HTBI primers and Arm-PCR of CDR3 regions. One entry per CDR3 protein, called by TCRdb with MiXCR from the multiplex PCR reads. The sample shows around 250,000 distinct CDR3 sequences, 15% to 20% of them seen only once. Another study also made use of these data, one on T cells in Graves' hyperthyroidism and ophthalmopathy.

Specimen: peripheral blood mononuclear cells (PBMCs), collected at new diagnosis, from a patient treated with antithyroid drugs. These receptors originate from a woman aged 25-40 years with Graves disease.

The CDR3 is CSAGREGTYQETQYF. CDR3 bases: TGCAGTGCTGGGCGGGAGGGTACTTATCAAGAGACCCAGTACTTC. The chain employs TRBV20-1 and TRBJ2-5; 9 nucleotides align to TRBD2. The CDR3 contains 15 residues. Losses at the gene ends were 5 bases for V and 2 bases for J; bases not matched to a gene: 9. Germline CDR1 DFQATT, CDR2 SNEGSKA (reference sequence).

This clonotype was seen ten or more times. This chain connects TRBV3-1 to TRBJ1-5, with D tentatively TRBD1 (5 bases). The CDR3 runs to 15 residues. Germline V lookup: CDR1 LGHDT, CDR2 YNNKEL (reference sequence). Trimming took 3 bases from V and 5 from J, leaving 14 bases between them. CDR3 coding DNA: TGTGCCAGCAGCCACTCAGGGCAGGTAGATCAGCCCCAGCATTTT. Protein product: CASSHSGQVDQPQHF.